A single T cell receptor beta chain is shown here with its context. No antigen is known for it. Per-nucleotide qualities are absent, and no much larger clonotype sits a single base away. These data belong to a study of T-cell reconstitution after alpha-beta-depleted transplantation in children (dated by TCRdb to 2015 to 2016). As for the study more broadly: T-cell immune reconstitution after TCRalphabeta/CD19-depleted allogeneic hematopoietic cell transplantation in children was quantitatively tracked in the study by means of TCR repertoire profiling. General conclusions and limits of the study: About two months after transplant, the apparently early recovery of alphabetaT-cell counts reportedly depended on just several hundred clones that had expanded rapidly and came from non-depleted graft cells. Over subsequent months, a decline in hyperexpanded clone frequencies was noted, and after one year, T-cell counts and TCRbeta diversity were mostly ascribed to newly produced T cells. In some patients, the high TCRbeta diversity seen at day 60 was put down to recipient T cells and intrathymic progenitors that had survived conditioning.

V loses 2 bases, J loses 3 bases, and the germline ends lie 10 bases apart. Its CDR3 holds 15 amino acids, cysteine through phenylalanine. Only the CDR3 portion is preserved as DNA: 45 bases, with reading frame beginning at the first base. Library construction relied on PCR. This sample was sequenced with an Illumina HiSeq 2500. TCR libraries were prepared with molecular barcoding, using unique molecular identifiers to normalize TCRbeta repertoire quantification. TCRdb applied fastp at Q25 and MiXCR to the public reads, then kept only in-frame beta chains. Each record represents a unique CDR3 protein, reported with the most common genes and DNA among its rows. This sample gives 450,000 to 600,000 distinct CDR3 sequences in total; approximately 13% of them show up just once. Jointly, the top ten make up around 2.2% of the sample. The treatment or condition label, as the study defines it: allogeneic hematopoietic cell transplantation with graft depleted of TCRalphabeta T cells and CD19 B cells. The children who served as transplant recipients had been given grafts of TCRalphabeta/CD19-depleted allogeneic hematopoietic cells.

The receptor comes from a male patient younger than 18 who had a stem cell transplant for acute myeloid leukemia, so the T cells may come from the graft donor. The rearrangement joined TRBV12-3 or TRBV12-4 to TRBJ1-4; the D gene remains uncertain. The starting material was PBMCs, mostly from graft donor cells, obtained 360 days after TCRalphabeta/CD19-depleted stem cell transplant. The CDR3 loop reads CASSLRRGPNEKLFF. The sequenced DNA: TGTGCCAGCAGTTTAAGGCGAGGCCCTAATGAAAAACTGTTTTTT.